The rows below give T cell receptor beta chains drawn from one sample of a study of CD8+CD57+ T cells in acquired aplastic anemia. TCRdb processed the reads anew with MiXCR; each CDR3 protein has one entry. Of some 140,000 distinct CDR3 sequences listed, about 52% are singletons. Sequencing input: sorted CD4+, CD8+, or CD8+CD57+ T cells (not recorded which) from PBMCs. These receptors all stem from a human donor with aplastic anemia. Both conserved end residues are part of each CDR3. The order of the fields is J gene, V gene, clone size, D gene, CDR3 DNA, CDR3 protein. A D gene is named only where the DNA matches it firmly. Not every row has a clone size; where given, it reads once, few, many or a size class.

>TRBJ1-5|TRBV15|few|NA
TGTGCCACCAGCAGTTACAGAACTAATCAGCCCCAGCATTTT
CATSSYRTNQPQHF
>TRBJ2-7|TRBV24-1|many|NA
TGTGCCACCAGTGAGCAGACAGGTTACGAGCAGTACTTC
CATSEQTGYEQYF
>TRBJ1-2|TRBV20-1|NA|TRBD1
TGCAGTGCTAGGATGGGACCAGGGGGGGGGTATGGCTACACCTTC
CSARMGPGGGYGYTF
>TRBJ1-6|TRBV12-3/TRBV12-4|few|NA
TGTGCCAGCAGCTTTACATCTCCACCCCTCCACTTT
CASSFTSPPLHF
>TRBJ2-7|TRBV20-1|NA|NA
TGCAGTGCGAGACCCAGCTCCTGCGAGCAGTACTTC
CSARPSSCEQYF
>TRBJ1-2|TRBV4-3|NA|NA
TGCGCCAGCAGCCCCCGGGGGGTCGGCTATGGCTACACCTTC
CASSPRGVGYGYTF
>TRBJ1-2|TRBV10-2|NA|NA
TGCGCCAGCAGTGAGTCAAATATTAGGACAGCTTTACCTGGCTACACCTTC
CASSESNIRTALPGYTF
>TRBJ2-3|TRBV7-6|few|TRBD2
TGTGCCAGCGGCCAAAGCGGGGGGGCTGCCGCGGATACGCAGTATTTT
CASGQSGGAAADTQYF
>TRBJ2-7|TRBV10-3|NA|TRBD2
TGTGCCATCAGTGGTGTGTGGACTAGCGGGGGGGAAGCCTACGAGCAGTACTTC
CAISGVWTSGGEAYEQYF
>TRBJ2-7|TRBV27|NA|NA
TGTGCCAGCAGTCCTCAGGATTCGACGAGGTACGAGCAGTACTTC
CASSPQDSTRYEQYF
>TRBJ1-2|TRBV2|NA|TRBD1
TGTGCCACCAGTGATCCGGGACAGCCCTATGGCTACACCTTC
CATSDPGQPYGYTF
>TRBJ2-5|TRBV10-3|many|NA
TGTGCCATCAGTGACCCTAGACTCCAAGAGACCCAGTACTTC
CAISDPRLQETQYF
>TRBJ1-2|TRBV11-2|NA|NA
TGTGCCAGCAGCCCATACCCGGTTCGAAACTATGGCTACACCTTC
CASSPYPVRNYGYTF
>TRBJ2-7|TRBV25-1|NA|NA
TGTGCCAGCAGTGAATACGCTGGTAGCAAGTCACGCTCTTCCTACGAGCAGTACTTC
CASSEYAGSKSRSSYEQYF
>TRBJ1-2|TRBV20-1|NA|NA
TGCAGTGCTAGGACGGGACCACAGCGGAACTATGGCTACACCTTC
CSARTGPQRNYGYTF
>TRBJ2-1|TRBV7-6|NA|TRBD1
TGTGCCAGCAGCTTAAAGGCAGGGGGCCGGAATGAGCAGTTCTTC
CASSLKAGGRNEQFF
>TRBJ2-1|TRBV24-1|NA|TRBD2
TGTGCCACCAGTGATTTAGGGTATGCTAGCGGTAGCTCCTACAATGAGCAGTTCTTC
CATSDLGYASGSSYNEQFF
>TRBJ1-1|TRBV19|many|NA
TGTGCCAGTAGTATATCCATGAACACTGAAGCTTTCTTT
CASSISMNTEAFF
>TRBJ2-2|TRBV5-4|NA|TRBD2
TGTGCCAGCAGCCCAACCGGGAGGAAGACCGGGGAGCTGTTTTTT
CASSPTGRKTGELFF
>TRBJ2-7|TRBV2|few|NA
TGTGCCAGCAGTGATGGCAAAAACTACGAGCAGTACTTC
CASSDGKNYEQYF
>TRBJ2-5|TRBV20-1|NA|NA
TGCAGTGCTCGAAGGCACGAGCAAGAGACCCAGTACTTC
CSARRHEQETQYF
>TRBJ2-5|TRBV29-1|NA|NA
TGCAGCGTTGCGTTGGGTGCGGAGACCCAGTACTTC
CSVALGAETQYF
>TRBJ2-5|TRBV7-9|NA|NA
TGTGCCAGCAGCTTAGCGACGACGTTCCAAGAGACCCAGTACTTC
CASSLATTFQETQYF
>TRBJ2-7|TRBV29-1|NA|NA
TGCAGCGCGGAGGGGACAGTGAATTACGAGCAGTACTTC
CSAEGTVNYEQYF
>TRBJ2-7|TRBV5-1|many|TRBD2
TGCGCCAGCAGCTCTTGGGGGGGGGAGAGCTACGAGCAGTACTTC
CASSSWGGESYEQYF
>TRBJ1-1|TRBV19|many|NA
TGTGCCAGTAGGCCAGGTGGCACTGAAGCTTTCTTT
CASRPGGTEAFF
>TRBJ1-2|TRBV25-1|NA|TRBD1
TGTGCCAGCAGTGACTCGACAGGGGTACGAGTCTATGGCTACACCTTC
CASSDSTGVRVYGYTF
>TRBJ1-2|TRBV5-6|NA|TRBD1
TGTGCCAGCAGCGACAGGGGGCGCGAGGGCTACACCTTC
CASSDRGREGYTF
>TRBJ1-2|TRBV29-1|NA|TRBD1
TGCAGCGTCCTTCTACCCTTACAGGGGAGGGACTATGGCTACACCTTC
CSVLLPLQGRDYGYTF
>TRBJ1-2|TRBV12-3/TRBV12-4|many|NA
TGTGCCAGCAGTCCCCGGGGCATTAGATATGGCTACACCTTC
CASSPRGIRYGYTF
>TRBJ2-7|TRBV7-6|many|TRBD2
TGTGCCAGCAGCTTAGCAACTAGCGGGGGGTACCACGAGCAGTACTTC
CASSLATSGGYHEQYF
>TRBJ2-7|TRBV12-3/TRBV12-4|NA|NA
TGTGCTTCCCAACCCGGGTCAGCCTACGAGCAGTACTTC
CASQPGSAYEQYF
>TRBJ1-5|TRBV2|NA|TRBD1
TGTGCCAGCACGGGGACAGGGGGCCAGCATTTT
CASTGTGGQHF
>TRBJ2-1|TRBV7-2|many|NA
TGTGCCAGCAGCTCGGACCCAGACAATGAGCAGTTCTTC
CASSSDPDNEQFF
>TRBJ2-2|TRBV25-1|NA|NA
TGTGCCAGCAGTGTGGACCTAATCACCGGGGAGCTGTTTTTT
CASSVDLITGELFF
>TRBJ2-5|TRBV24-1|NA|NA
TGTGCCACCAGTGACCTGGACGGAAGTCAAGAGACCCAGTACTTC
CATSDLDGSQETQYF
>TRBJ2-5|TRBV3-1|many|TRBD1
TGTGCCAGCAGCCAAGATCCGAGTGCCGAGGGGGCGAAGACCCAGTACTTC
CASSQDPSAEGAKTQYF